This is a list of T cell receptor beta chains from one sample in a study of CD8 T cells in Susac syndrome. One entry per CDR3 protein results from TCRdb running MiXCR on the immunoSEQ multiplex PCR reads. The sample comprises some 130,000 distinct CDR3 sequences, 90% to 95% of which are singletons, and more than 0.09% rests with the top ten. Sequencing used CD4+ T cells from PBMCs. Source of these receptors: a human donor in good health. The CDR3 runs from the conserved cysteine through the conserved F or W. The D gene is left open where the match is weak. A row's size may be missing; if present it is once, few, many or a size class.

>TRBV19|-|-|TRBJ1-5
TGTGCCAGTAGTTCGACATTCGGGGATCAGCCCCAGCATTTT
CASSSTFGDQPQHF
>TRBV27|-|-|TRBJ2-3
TGTGCCAGCAGGAAGGATCGTACAGATACGCAGTATTTT
CASRKDRTDTQYF
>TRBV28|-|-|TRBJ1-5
TGTGCCAGCAGCAGAGGGGGAAGCAATCAGCCCCAGCATTTT
CASSRGGSNQPQHF
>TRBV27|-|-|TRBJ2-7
TGTGCCAGCAGTTTCACGGTGGGCCGCACCTACGAGCAGTACTTC
CASSFTVGRTYEQYF
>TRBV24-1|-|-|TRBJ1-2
TGTGCCACCAGTCCCGCTTCCAGCTATGGCTACACCTTC
CATSPASSYGYTF
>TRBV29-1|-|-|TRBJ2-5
TGCAGCGTGGTCTTGGGATTTGGAGAGACCCAGTACTTC
CSVVLGFGETQYF
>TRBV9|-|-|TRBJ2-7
TGTGCCAGCAGCGTAGACACAGGACGCGAGCAGTACTTC
CASSVDTGREQYF
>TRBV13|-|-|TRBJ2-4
TGTGCCAGCAGCCCCGGAGAAGCCAAAAACATTCAGTACTTC
CASSPGEAKNIQYF
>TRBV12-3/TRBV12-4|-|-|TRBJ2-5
TGTGCCAGCAGTTTAAGGGGGGCAGAGACCCAGTACTTC
CASSLRGAETQYF
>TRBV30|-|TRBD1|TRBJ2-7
TGTGCCGGAATGGGGGACAGGGGCCCCTACGAGCAGTACTTC
CAGMGDRGPYEQYF
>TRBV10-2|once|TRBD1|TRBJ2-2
TGCGCCAGCGGCGGACAGGGGGCCACCGGGGAGCTGTTTTTT
CASGGQGATGELFF
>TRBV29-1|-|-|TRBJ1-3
TGCAGCGTGCGGAAGGGGACGTCTGGAAACACCATATATTTT
CSVRKGTSGNTIYF
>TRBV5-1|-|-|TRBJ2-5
TGCGCCAGCAGCTTGGGGGTTTTAGGGCCGAAGACCCAGTACTTC
CASSLGVLGPKTQYF
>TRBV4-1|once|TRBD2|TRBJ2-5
TGCGCCAGCAGCCAAGAAAGGGCTAGCGGAGGGCAAGAGACCCAGTACTTC
CASSQERASGGQETQYF
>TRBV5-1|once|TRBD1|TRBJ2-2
TGCGCCAGCAGCCCACCCACAGGGGCGAACACCGGGGAGCTGTTTTTT
CASSPPTGANTGELFF
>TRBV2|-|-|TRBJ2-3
TGTGCCAGCTCGGGACTCCTTGGGGTAACAGATACGCAGTATTTT
CASSGLLGVTDTQYF
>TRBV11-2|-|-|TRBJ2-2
TGTGCCAGCAGCCCCATCCGACGGGACACCGGGGAGCTGTTTTTT
CASSPIRRDTGELFF
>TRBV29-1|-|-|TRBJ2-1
TGCAGCGTTCAACCTGCGGGCAATGAGCAGTTCTTC
CSVQPAGNEQFF
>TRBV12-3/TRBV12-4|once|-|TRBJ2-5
TGTGCCAGCAGTTTAGAAAGAGAAGAGACCCAGTACTTC
CASSLEREETQYF
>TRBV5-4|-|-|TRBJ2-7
TGTGCCAGCAGCCGGTTCGGGGGGCGGGACGAGCAGTACTTC
CASSRFGGRDEQYF
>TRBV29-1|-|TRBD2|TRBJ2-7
TGCAGCGTTAATAGCGGGCCCTCCTACGAGCAGTACTTC
CSVNSGPSYEQYF
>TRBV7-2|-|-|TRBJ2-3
TGTGCCAGCAGCTTCACAGCTCCCCCAGATACGCAGTATTTT
CASSFTAPPDTQYF
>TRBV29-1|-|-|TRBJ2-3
TGCAGCGTTGGGGGCAGGGGGGCAGATACGCAGTATTTT
CSVGGRGADTQYF
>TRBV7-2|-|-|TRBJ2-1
TGTGCCAGCAGCCGGGTGGACGCGGGCGAGCAGTTCTTC
CASSRVDAGEQFF
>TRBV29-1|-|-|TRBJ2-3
TGCAGCGTGAATCCTTATAGCACAGATACGCAGTATTTT
CSVNPYSTDTQYF
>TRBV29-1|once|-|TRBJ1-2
TGCAGCGTTGTCGGCAAAAACTATGGCTACACCTTC
CSVVGKNYGYTF
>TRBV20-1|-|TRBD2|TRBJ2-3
TGCAGTGCGCAAAGCGGGACCACAGATACGCAGTATTTT
CSAQSGTTDTQYF
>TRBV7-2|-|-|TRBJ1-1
TGTGCCAGCAGCTGGACAAGTTCTGAAGCTTTCTTT
CASSWTSSEAFF
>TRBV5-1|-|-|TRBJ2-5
TGCGCCAGCAGCCTTTCTGGACAGACGCGGGAGACCCAGTACTTC
CASSLSGQTRETQYF
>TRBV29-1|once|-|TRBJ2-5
TGCAGCGTTGCACTCCAAGAGACCCAGTACTTC
CSVALQETQYF
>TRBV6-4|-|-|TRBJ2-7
TGTGCCAGCAGTGCTGGCAGGGGCTACGAGCAGTACTTC
CASSAGRGYEQYF
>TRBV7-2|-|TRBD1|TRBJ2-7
TGTGCCAGCAGGAGGGGGACAGACTCCTACGAGCAGTACTTC
CASRRGTDSYEQYF
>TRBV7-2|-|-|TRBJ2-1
TGTGCCAGCAGCCCAGGGGCGATGAGCTCCTACAATGAGCAGTTCTTC
CASSPGAMSSYNEQFF
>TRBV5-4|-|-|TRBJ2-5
TGTGCCAGCAGCCCCGGGACACCCGAGGGAGAGACCCAGTACTTC
CASSPGTPEGETQYF
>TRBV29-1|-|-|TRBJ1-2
TGCAGCGTTGACTGGAGGGGCTACACCTTC
CSVDWRGYTF
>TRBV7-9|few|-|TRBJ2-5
TGTGCCAGCAGCTTTGGACAGCAAGAGACCCAGTACTTC
CASSFGQQETQYF
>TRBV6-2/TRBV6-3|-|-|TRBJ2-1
TGTGCCAGCTGTCTCTACCTGGGATCCTACAATGAGCAGTTCTTC
CASCLYLGSYNEQFF
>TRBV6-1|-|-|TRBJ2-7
TGTGCCAGCATAACCGGGACACAGACCTACGAGCAGTACTTC
CASITGTQTYEQYF
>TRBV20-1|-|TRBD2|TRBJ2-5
TGCAGTGTCAGGAGGCTAGCGGGAGTTCAAGAGACCCAGTACTTC
CSVRRLAGVQETQYF
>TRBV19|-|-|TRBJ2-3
TGTGCCAGTAGATCCACAGATACGCAGTATTTT
CASRSTDTQYF
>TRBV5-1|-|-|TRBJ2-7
TGCGCCAGCAGCTCTTACGGGGACATACCTAACGAGCAGTACTTC
CASSSYGDIPNEQYF
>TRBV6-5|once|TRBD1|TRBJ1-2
TGTGCCAGCAGTTCCTCAGTCCCGGGACAGGGTTTGAAAGGCTACACCTTC
CASSSSVPGQGLKGYTF
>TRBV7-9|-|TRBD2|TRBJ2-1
TGTGCCAGCATGAAAGCGGGAGAATCCTCCTACAATGAGCAGTTCTTC
CASMKAGESSYNEQFF
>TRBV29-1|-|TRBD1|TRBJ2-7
TGCAGCGTTGAAGGGTTAGGGGACAGCGTATACTACGAGCAGTACTTC
CSVEGLGDSVYYEQYF
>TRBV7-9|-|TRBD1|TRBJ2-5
TGTGCCAGCAGCTTCCCCGGGACAGGGGAAGAGACCCAGTACTTC
CASSFPGTGEETQYF